This T cell receptor (beta chain) comes out of a study of shared clonotypes between healthy human individuals. Study-level findings and limits: Only blood underwent sampling, and tissue repertoires likely differ.

Every subset's genomic DNA went evenly onto several immunoSEQ plates. Repertoires were generated with immunoSEQ multiplex PCR, while TCRdb's copy carries only in-frame clones and drops some. Among fewer than 1.6 million clones listed, approximately 98.5% were seen once. Trimming removed 0 bases at V and 3 bases at J, with 12 bases between. Germline V gives CDR1 SGHRS, CDR2 YFSETQ. The CDR3 has 16 residues. On this clone: Its antigen is not identified.

The gene calls are TRBV5-1 and TRBJ1-4; D unclear. This clonotype originated in a man aged 25-45 years in good health. Input material: naive CD4+ T cells sorted from blood. Sample subset: CD45RA+ positively selected. The CDR3 region has the DNA TGCGCCAGCAGCTTGGTGAGGGCTTCGGCTAATGAAAAACTGTTTTTT. This encodes CASSLVRASANEKLFF.